A selection of T cell receptor beta chains follows, all from one sample in a study of T cells after posttransplantation cyclophosphamide. Clones were sequenced by immunoSEQ multiplex PCR, and TCRdb holds only the in-frame ones, with some missing. The sample includes about 7,900 clones, none of them occurring once. The source material was PBMCs, sampled after an allogeneic stem cell transplant with post-transplant cyclophosphamide. The receptors were gathered from a male patient aged 25 to 39 who received an allogeneic stem cell transplant from an unrelated donor, was CMV-positive, and had acute and chronic GVHD. The T cells may come from the graft donor. The CDR3 runs from the conserved cysteine through the conserved F or W.

v_call | cdr3_aa
TRBV13 | CASSLGGLAANTGELFF
TRBV19 | CASSTGGTNEKLFF
TRBV6-2/TRBV6-3 | CASRRRTDYGYTF
TRBV5-1 | CASSPDRGNTDTQYF
TRBV6-6 | CASSYDRNEKLFF
TRBV12-3/TRBV12-4 | CASSPTVVYGYTF
TRBV9 | CASSETPIGETQYF
TRBV25-1 | CASSGKPKGYEQYF
TRBV5-1 | CASSFSRGFLWEPAGTEAFF
TRBV12-3/TRBV12-4 | CASSLLKLAGWNTGELFF
TRBV24-1 | CATSDLRDSRTGELFF
TRBV30 | CAWSLGQSPGELFF
TRBV9 | CASSVERGSDTEAFF
TRBV5-1 | CASTIAGRSTDTQYF
TRBV7-9 | CASSLVSDTEAFF
TRBV5-4 | CASSSGLAIYNEQFF
TRBV9 | CASSVAGGRNEQFF
TRBV5-4 | CASSPKGTANYGYTF
TRBV5-1 | CASSVGQGVNTEAFF
TRBV6-5 | CAATEIAGGRNTQYF
TRBV7-3 | CASSLTRQGADYGYTF
TRBV5-1 | CASSRRSPNTGELFF
TRBV10-1 | CASSEMRGGNNEQFF
TRBV27 | CASTFWTGDTGELFF